The rows below give T cell receptor beta chains drawn from one sample of a study of shared clonotypes between healthy human individuals. Generated by immunoSEQ multiplex PCR, the TCRdb table keeps only in-frame clones and is missing some. The sample lists 850,000 to 1,200,000 clones, 75% occurring once. Sequencing input: memory CD4+ T cells sorted from blood. Source of these receptors: a man in his late teens or twenties in good health. The CDR3 runs from the conserved cysteine through the conserved F or W. A D gene is named only where the DNA matches it firmly. Rows may omit the clone size; those that give it use once, few, many or a size class.

-	-	TRBJ2-3	TRBV28	TGTGCCAGCACCACTCGGGCAGATACGCAGTATTTT	CASTTRADTQYF
TRBD1	-	TRBJ1-1	TRBV10-3	TGTGCCATCAGTGAAAGGGACAGAAGGGGTGAAGCTTTCTTT	CAISERDRRGEAFF
TRBD2	-	TRBJ2-7	TRBV6-5	TGTGCCAGCAGTCGCGGGAGGCTTTCCGCCTACGAGCAGTACTTC	CASSRGRLSAYEQYF
-	-	TRBJ2-3	TRBV28	TGTGCCAGCAGTTCAATGGCCCCTAAGTTTAAGAGGACAGATACGCAGTATTTT	CASSSMAPKFKRTDTQYF
-	-	TRBJ1-3	TRBV7-9	TGTGCCAGCAGCTTAGGAGGGCTTGGAAACACCATATATTTT	CASSLGGLGNTIYF
-	-	TRBJ1-5	TRBV10-1	TGCGCCAGCTCGCCAGGGCAGAGCAATCAGCCCCAGCATTTT	CASSPGQSNQPQHF
-	-	TRBJ2-1	TRBV29-1	TGCAGCGTTGAAGATCCATATGGGGGATCCTACAATGAGCAGTTCTTC	CSVEDPYGGSYNEQFF
-	-	TRBJ1-2	TRBV10-2	TGCGCCAGCAGTGAAATAAGGGTGTCTAACTATGGCTACACCTTC	CASSEIRVSNYGYTF
-	once	TRBJ1-5	TRBV19	TGTGCCAGTAGTATAGAGGAAGATCAGCCCCAGCATTTT	CASSIEEDQPQHF
-	-	TRBJ1-1	TRBV25-1	TGTGCCAGCAGTCTAGGTTTGAGGGACACTGAAGCTTTCTTT	CASSLGLRDTEAFF
TRBD1	-	TRBJ1-4	TRBV4-1	TGCGCCAGCAGCCCAGGGGGGGGAAATGAAAAACTGTTTTTT	CASSPGGGNEKLFF
TRBD1	-	TRBJ1-5	TRBV9	TGTGCCAGCAGCGCGGGACAGCAGAATCAGCCCCAGCATTTT	CASSAGQQNQPQHF
-	few	TRBJ1-6	TRBV30	TGTGCCTGGAGATCAGGGGATTCACCCCTCCACTTT	CAWRSGDSPLHF
TRBD1	once	TRBJ1-4	TRBV6-6	TGTGCCAGCAGGGACCCGACAGGGGAAAAACTGTTTTTT	CASRDPTGEKLFF
TRBD1	few	TRBJ1-1	TRBV9	TGTGCCAGCACCCAGGGGGCGGACACTGAAGCTTTCTTT	CASTQGADTEAFF
TRBD1	-	TRBJ1-4	TRBV7-2	TGTGCCAGCAGCTCGACAGGGGGTGGTGAAAAACTGTTTTTT	CASSSTGGGEKLFF
TRBD1	-	TRBJ1-3	TRBV7-8	TGTGCCAGCAGCTTAGCCGCAGGGGGCTCTGGAAACACCATATATTTT	CASSLAAGGSGNTIYF
TRBD2	-	TRBJ2-6	TRBV19	TGTGCCAGTCATCGGACTAGCGTCTCTGGGGCCAACGTCCTGACTTTC	CASHRTSVSGANVLTF
TRBD2	-	TRBJ2-1	TRBV7-2	TGTGCCAGCAGCTTAACTAGCGCTAGCTCCTACAATGAGCAGTTCTTC	CASSLTSASSYNEQFF
-	-	TRBJ1-6	TRBV7-2	TGTGCCAGCAGCTCCTCTCGAGAAGATAATTCACCCCTCCACTTT	CASSSSREDNSPLHF
TRBD2	few	TRBJ2-5	TRBV6-5	TGTGCCAGCAGTTACGGGCCTAGCGGGGTAGAGACCCAGTACTTC	CASSYGPSGVETQYF
TRBD1	-	TRBJ1-1	TRBV6-5	TGTGCCAGCAGCTCCGGGACAGGGGTCGGCACTGAAGCTTTCTTT	CASSSGTGVGTEAFF
-	once	TRBJ1-1	TRBV5-6	TGTGCCAGCAGCGGAAAGGGGCGCGGGACTGAAGCTTTCTTT	CASSGKGRGTEAFF
-	few	TRBJ1-2	TRBV30	TGTGCCTGGGGCAGGGACGACTATGGCTACACCTTC	CAWGRDDYGYTF
-	-	TRBJ1-3	TRBV15	TGTGCCACCAGACGGGGACAACAGAGTGGAAACACCATATATTTT	CATRRGQQSGNTIYF
TRBD1	-	TRBJ2-7	TRBV29-1	TGCAGCCCGCGAGGGGACAGGGGGCCCAACGAGCAGTACTTC	CSPRGDRGPNEQYF
-	-	TRBJ2-4	TRBV11-2	TGTGCCAGCAGCCCAATGGAATTAGCCAAAAACATTCAGTACTTC	CASSPMELAKNIQYF
-	-	TRBJ1-2	TRBV5-1	TGCGCCAGCAGCTTGGGGGATTGGGGCTACACCTTC	CASSLGDWGYTF